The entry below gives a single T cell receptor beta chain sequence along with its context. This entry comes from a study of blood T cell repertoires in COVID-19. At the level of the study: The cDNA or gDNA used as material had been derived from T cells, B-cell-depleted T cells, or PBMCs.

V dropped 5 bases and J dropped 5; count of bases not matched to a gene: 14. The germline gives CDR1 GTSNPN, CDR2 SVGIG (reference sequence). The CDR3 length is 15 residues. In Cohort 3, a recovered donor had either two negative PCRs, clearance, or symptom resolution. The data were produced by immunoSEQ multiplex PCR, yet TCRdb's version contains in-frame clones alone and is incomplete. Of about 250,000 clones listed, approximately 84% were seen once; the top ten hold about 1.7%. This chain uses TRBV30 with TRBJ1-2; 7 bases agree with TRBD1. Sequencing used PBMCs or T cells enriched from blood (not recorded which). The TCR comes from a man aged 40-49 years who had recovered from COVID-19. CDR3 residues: CAWERGDRTIYGYTF. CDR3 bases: TGTGCCTGGGAGCGAGGGGACAGAACTATTTATGGCTACACCTTC. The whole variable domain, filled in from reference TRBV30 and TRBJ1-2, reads SQTIHQWPATLVQPVGSPLSLECTVEGTSNPNLYWYRQAAGRGLQLLFYSVGIGQISSEVPQNLSASRPQDRQFILSSKKLLLSDSGFYLCAWERGDRTIYGYTFGSGTRLTVV.